What follows describes a single T cell receptor beta chain. Its antigen is undetermined. TCRdb used MiXCR to reprocess the 5' RACE reads, holding one entry per CDR3 protein. The sample holds 120,000 or so distinct CDR3 sequences; approximately 9% are singletons and the top ten take approximately 39%. This sample is drawn from a study of T cells after yellow fever vaccination. Regarding the study as a whole: Weaker, the secondary response had a peak occurring faster, on day 5 versus 15.

In germline, CDR1 is MNHNS, CDR2 SASEGT. The V segment lost 0 bases and the J segment 1 base; nucleotides outside the gene matches: 8. This CDR3 region has 17 residues. This receptor was obtained from a man between 18 and 29 years old who received the YFV17D yellow fever vaccine. The chain carries TRBV6-1 and TRBJ1-1, with 7 bases fitting TRBD1. The specimen was CD8+ T cells sorted from PBMCs, collected on the day of the yellow fever booster vaccination. The CDR3 coding sequence is TGTGCCAGCAGTGAAGCTGGTTACAGGGGACGGAACACTGAAGCTTTCTTT. Amino acid sequence: CASSEAGYRGRNTEAFF.